Presented here are 30 T cell receptor beta chains from one specimen sequenced in a study of shared T cell receptors in the human thymus. Repertoires were generated with immunoSEQ multiplex PCR, while TCRdb's copy carries only in-frame clones and drops some. Of around 340,000 clones listed, around 95% were seen once; the top ten hold 0.02%. Sample: thymocytes. Receptor source: a human donor.

This chain joins TRBV28 and TRBJ1-2; 9 nucleotides match TRBD1. This CDR3 has 18 amino acids. Germline CDR1 is MDHEN and CDR2 is SYDVKM. The V segment lost 10 bases and the J segment 4 bases; nucleotides outside the gene matches: 22. CDR3 protein: CAIESSRDRVLRGYGYTF. CDR3 nucleotides: TGTGCCATTGAATCGTCTCGGGACAGGGTGCTGCGTGGCTATGGCTACACCTTC.

CDR3 sequence reads: CATSSAPHNEQFF. The CDR3 DNA reads TGTGCCACCAGCTCTGCCCCCCACAATGAGCAGTTCTTC. The V and J genes are TRBV15 and TRBJ2-1; no definite D call. Germline CDR1 reads LNHNV; CDR2 reads YYDKDF (reference sequence). The CDR3 spans 13 residues. V lost 5 bases and J 5 bases, leaving 10 bases between the germline ends. The entire variable domain, with the rest obtained from reference TRBV15 and TRBJ2-1, is as follows: DAMVIQNPRYQVTQFGKPVTLSCSQTLNHNVMYWYQQKSSQAPKLLFHYYDKDFNNEADTPDNFQSRRPNTSFCFLDIRSPGLGDTAMYLCATSSAPHNEQFFGPGTRLTVL.

The genes are TRBV10-3 and TRBJ2-3; unclear D gene. The CDR3 loop spans 13 amino acids. Germline CDR1 reads ENHRY; CDR2 reads SYGVKD. The V end was cut by 1 base, the J end by 6 bases, with 8 bases between. The CDR3 DNA follows: TGTGCCATCAGTGAGTACCCGGCGGATACGCAGTATTTT. Protein: CAISEYPADTQYF.

This chain links TRBV29-1 with TRBJ1-3; TRBD1 matches 8 bases. Germline-derived CDR1 and CDR2 are SQVTM and ANQGSEA. The CDR3 spans 16 residues. V lost 1 base to trimming and J lost 1 base; unmatched junction nucleotides: 6. In DNA, the CDR3 is TGCAGCGTTGAAGGCGGACAGGGAGTTTCTGGAAACACCATATATTTT. This encodes CSVEGGQGVSGNTIYF.

The rearrangement links TRBV7-4 to TRBJ1-1; D not resolved. Germline V gene lookup returns CDR1 SGHVT and CDR2 SQSDAQ. This CDR3 has 14 residues. The V and J ends lost 1 base and 5 bases respectively, with 11 bases between them. The DNA of the CDR3 is TGTGCCAGCAGCTTAGAGGAAGGAGGGACTGAAGCTTTCTTT. This translates into CASSLEEGGTEAFF.

The rearrangement uses TRBV9 and TRBJ2-4; 7 bases agree with TRBD2. V trimming: 4 bases; J trimming: 0 bases; junction bases outside the gene matches: 7. Looked up from germline, CDR1 is SGDLS and CDR2 is YYNGEE. The CDR3 extends over 16 amino acids. The DNA for the CDR3 is TGTGCCAGCAGCCCGTGTTCTAGCGGAGCCAAAAACATTCAGTACTTC. This encodes CASSPCSSGAKNIQYF.

This clone appeared a single time. The gene calls are TRBV5-4 and TRBJ1-4, with 9 positions matching TRBD1. The ends lost 0 bases at V and 8 bases at J; junction bases unmatched: 5. The CDR3 totals 15 residues. In germline, CDR1 is SGHNT, CDR2 YYREEE (reference sequence). Here the CDR3 DNA reads TGTGCCAGCAGCTTGGGGACAGGGGCAGACGAAAAACTGTTTTTT. This sequence encodes CASSLGTGADEKLFF.

The chain couples TRBV11-2 to TRBJ2-2; 11 bases match TRBD2. The germline gives CDR1 SGHAT, CDR2 FQNNGV. The CDR3 loop spans 17 amino acids. J gave up 1 base and V 3 bases, and 4 bases lay outside the gene matches. CDR3 DNA: TGTGCCAGCAGCTTTAATAGCGGGAGGGGGAACACCGGGGAGCTGTTTTTT. Its translation: CASSFNSGRGNTGELFF.

The chain links TRBV7-2 to TRBJ2-7; 9 bases line up with TRBD2. V lost 4 bases, J lost 2 bases, and 12 bases stayed unmatched. Germline V lookup: CDR1 SGHTA, CDR2 FQGNSA. The CDR3 is 17 amino acids. CDR3 in amino acids: CASSCPSGIRGPYEQYF. CDR3 DNA: TGTGCCAGCAGCTGTCCTAGCGGGATAAGGGGCCCCTACGAGCAGTACTTC.

This clone was recorded once. The chain is built from TRBV11-2 and TRBJ1-2; unclear D gene. Trimming took 1 base from V and 5 from J, leaving 11 bases between them. Per the germline V gene, CDR1 is SGHAT and CDR2 is FQNNGV. This CDR3 is 14 amino acids long. CDR3 loop: CASSLGSGPYGYTF. For the CDR3, the DNA is TGTGCCAGCAGCTTAGGCTCCGGCCCGTATGGCTACACCTTC.

This chain connects TRBV6-1 to TRBJ2-1; D gene uncertain. Germline values: CDR1 MNHNS, CDR2 SASEGT. The V end was cut by 1 base, the J end by 3 bases, with 10 bases between. The CDR3 contains 15 residues. CDR3 residues: CASSEGAGVYNEQFF. The CDR3 DNA is TGTGCCAGCAGTGAAGGGGCAGGAGTCTACAATGAGCAGTTCTTC.

This chain links TRBV11-3 with TRBJ2-3; D might be TRBD1 or TRBD2, each matching 5 bases. The CDR3 has 20 amino acids. Germline lookup yields CDR1 SGHNT and CDR2 YENEEA. The V end lost 2 bases, the J end lost 0 bases, and 24 bases lay between the germline ends. The DNA for the CDR3 is TGTGCCAGCAGCTTACGGGGCCCCTCCCCAGGTGATTCTAGCACAGATACGCAGTATTTT. Protein: CASSLRGPSPGDSSTDTQYF.

This clone was recorded a few times. J is TRBJ1-5 and V is TRBV14; D is unclear. The CDR3 spans 12 residues. Germline V gives CDR1 SGHDN, CDR2 FVKESK. V dropped 3 bases and J dropped 4 bases, with 4 bases sitting between them. The CDR3 loop is CASSHVNQPQHF. The CDR3, as DNA: TGTGCCAGCAGCCACGTTAATCAGCCCCAGCATTTT.

V usage is TRBV5-4 and J usage is TRBJ1-1; D is unclear. This CDR3 is 13 amino acids long. Germline values: CDR1 SGHNT, CDR2 YYREEE (reference sequence). Trimming shortened V by 5 bases and J by 1 base, and 9 bases separated the two germline ends. The CDR3 spells CASSCGENTEAFF. The CDR3 DNA sequence: TGTGCCAGCAGTTGCGGTGAGAACACTGAAGCTTTCTTT.

This CDR3 reads CASSLAAGKATDTQYF. In DNA, the CDR3 is TGTGCCAGCAGCTTGGCCGCGGGGAAAGCCACAGATACGCAGTATTTT. V usage is TRBV5-4 and J usage is TRBJ2-3; D might be TRBD2 (6 bases). V was shortened by 0 bases and J by 2 bases, with 13 bases between the two germline ends. The CDR3 loop spans 16 amino acids. Germline V gives CDR1 SGHNT, CDR2 YYREEE (reference sequence).

This chain joins TRBV28 and TRBJ1-5; D gene uncertain. Trimming left V 1 base short and J 2 bases short, with 18 bases between. Germline CDR1 and CDR2: MDHEN and SYDVKM. This CDR3 comprises 18 residues. The CDR3 region has the DNA TGTGCCAGCAGTTTATCTTGGGCGCACACTCCCCGCAATCAGCCCCAGCATTTT. Encoded protein: CASSLSWAHTPRNQPQHF.

The rearrangement links TRBV19 to TRBJ2-7, with D perhaps given as TRBD1 or TRBD2 (5 bases each). V dropped 0 bases and J dropped 0 bases, with 9 bases sitting between them. The germline CDR1 and CDR2 sequences are LNHDA and SQIVND (reference sequence). There are 15 residues in the CDR3. CDR3 DNA: TGTGCCAGTAGTATAGAACCGGGGACCTCCTACGAGCAGTACTTC. Encoded protein: CASSIEPGTSYEQYF. Variable domain in full (rest from reference TRBV19 and TRBJ2-7): DGGITQSPKYLFRKEGQNVTLSCEQNLNHDAMYWYRQDPGQGLRLIYYSQIVNDFQKGDIAEGYSVSREKKESFPLTVTSAQKNPTAFYLCASSIEPGTSYEQYFGPGTRLTVT.

The V call is TRBV14, the J call TRBJ1-3; TRBD1 matches 7 bases. Germline V gene data show CDR1 as SGHDN and CDR2 as FVKESK. The CDR3 covers 16 residues. The V segment lost 3 bases and the J segment 4 bases; nucleotides outside the gene matches: 9. The CDR3 bases are TGTGCCAGCAGCCACCGTTCCGGGACAGAAGGAAACACCATATATTTT. Protein product: CASSHRSGTEGNTIYF.

The chain combines TRBV15 with TRBJ1-1; 10 bases line up with TRBD1. J gave up 7 bases and V 1 base, and 15 bases lay outside the gene matches. The CDR3 sequence is 18 residues long. Germline V gene data show CDR1 as LNHNV and CDR2 as YYDKDF (reference sequence). The DNA of the CDR3 is TGTGCCACCAGCAGAGGGGAAAGGGGACAGGGGCTTCGGGTTGAAGCTTTCTTT. Its translation: CATSRGERGQGLRVEAFF. The full variable domain, completed using reference TRBV15 and TRBJ1-1, is DAMVIQNPRYQVTQFGKPVTLSCSQTLNHNVMYWYQQKSSQAPKLLFHYYDKDFNNEADTPDNFQSRRPNTSFCFLDIRSPGLGDTAMYLCATSRGERGQGLRVEAFFGQGTRLTVV.

DNA of the CDR3: TGTGCCAGCTACCGGGACAGGGATTTCTACGAGCAGTACTTC. Its protein is CASYRDRDFYEQYF. The chain has TRBV28 and TRBJ2-7; 9 nucleotides agree with TRBD1. Germline assignment: CDR1 MDHEN and CDR2 SYDVKM. The V segment lost 8 bases and the J segment 3 bases; nucleotides outside the gene matches: 8. CDR3 size: 14 residues.

The rearrangement joins TRBV11-2 to TRBJ2-7; D possibly uses TRBD1 or TRBD2 (5 bases each). Germline V gene lookup returns CDR1 SGHAT and CDR2 FQNNGV. V dropped 0 bases and J dropped 4 bases, with 16 bases sitting between them. The CDR3 sequence is 16 residues long. The CDR3 spells CASSLDRAGRIYEQYF. CDR3 DNA: TGTGCCAGCAGCTTAGATAGGGCAGGGAGAATATACGAGCAGTACTTC.

This sequence joins TRBV6-6 and TRBJ1-4; the D is unclear. Germline V gene sequence: CDR1 MNHNY, CDR2 SVGAGI (reference sequence). CDR3 length: 15 residues. Trimming took 0 bases from V and 3 from J, leaving 8 bases between them. CDR3 sequence: CASSYSGLPNEKLFF. In nucleotides, the CDR3 is TGTGCCAGCAGTTACTCAGGTCTACCTAATGAAAAACTGTTTTTT.

The chain has TRBV28 and TRBJ1-3; D unclear. V was cut by 3 bases and J by 0 bases, with 15 bases left in between. The CDR3 covers 17 residues. Germline loops: CDR1 MDHEN, CDR2 SYDVKM. The CDR3 region is CASSFSVGSYSGNTIYF. Written as DNA, the CDR3 is TGTGCCAGCAGTTTTAGTGTGGGGAGTTACTCTGGAAACACCATATATTTT.

This sequence joins TRBV19 and TRBJ2-6, with 7 bases matching TRBD1. V lost 6 bases and J lost 1; bases outside the gene matches: 18. Per the germline V gene, CDR1 is LNHDA and CDR2 is SQIVND (reference sequence). The CDR3 spans 20 residues. In DNA form, the CDR3 reads TGTGCCAGTAGACTTTCAGGGACAGTCAAACGGGTATCTGGGGCCAACGTCCTGACTTTC. Translation: CASRLSGTVKRVSGANVLTF.

About this clone itself: The sample has other DNA sequences that encode this CDR3 too. The chain has TRBV28 and TRBJ1-2; no definite D call. V lost 6 bases and J 2 bases, leaving 4 bases between the germline ends. The CDR3 length is 11 residues. Germline V gives CDR1 MDHEN, CDR2 SYDVKM. CDR3 residues: CASSLNYGYTF. CDR3 nucleotide sequence: TGTGCCAGCAGCCTGAACTATGGCTACACCTTC.

The V and J genes are TRBV19 and TRBJ2-7; perhaps TRBD1 as D (6 bases). The CDR3 covers 13 residues. Germline-derived CDR1 and CDR2 are LNHDA and SQIVND (reference sequence). Trimming pared 8 bases from V and 4 bases from J, leaving 15 bases between. The CDR3 sequence is CASGRQGLYEQYF. The CDR3 DNA follows: TGTGCCAGTGGGCGGCAGGGGTTGTACGAGCAGTACTTC. Using reference TRBV19 and TRBJ2-7 for the parts outside the CDR3, the full variable domain is DGGITQSPKYLFRKEGQNVTLSCEQNLNHDAMYWYRQDPGQGLRLIYYSQIVNDFQKGDIAEGYSVSREKKESFPLTVTSAQKNPTAFYLCASGRQGLYEQYFGPGTRLTVT.

The chain carries TRBV19 and TRBJ1-2; TRBD1 is a possible D gene (6 bases). This CDR3 is built from 16 residues. V was trimmed by 8 bases and J by 3 bases, leaving 22 bases between them. Germline V lookup: CDR1 LNHDA, CDR2 SQIVND (reference sequence). The chain's CDR3 is CASGLMKGDAHYGYTF. DNA of the CDR3: TGTGCCAGTGGTCTGATGAAGGGGGACGCACACTATGGCTACACCTTC.

This clone was counted a single time. The genes are TRBV27 and TRBJ2-7; D is tentatively TRBD1 or TRBD2 (5 bases each). Trimming took 5 bases from V and 3 from J, leaving 23 bases between them. The CDR3 is 17 amino acids. In germline, CDR1 is MNHEY, CDR2 SMNVEV (reference sequence). The CDR3: CASSDFSGTSPLYEQYF. In DNA, the CDR3 is TGTGCCAGCAGTGATTTTTCCGGGACCTCCCCGCTCTACGAGCAGTACTTC.

J is TRBJ1-1 and V is TRBV5-1, with 7 bases lining up with TRBD1. With 3 bases clipped from V and 5 bases from J, the junction kept 10 bases outside the gene matches. CDR1 and CDR2 (germline): SGHRS, YFSETQ. CDR3 length: 15 amino acids. The CDR3, as DNA: TGCGCCAGCAGCTCCGAGGACAGGAGGGGGACTGAAGCTTTCTTT. It is translated as CASSSEDRRGTEAFF.

The chain couples TRBV7-2 to TRBJ1-4; 7 bases are shared with TRBD1. Germline CDR1 is SGHTA and CDR2 is FQGNSA. This CDR3 has 13 residues. The junction had 3 bases not matched to a gene; V was cut back by 11 bases and J by 0 bases. DNA for the CDR3: TGTGCCGAAACAGGGGCAACTAATGAAAAACTGTTTTTT. This translates into CAETGATNEKLFF.